These T cell receptor beta chains were read from a single sample in a study of persistence of HIV-infected CD4 T cells. The method was immunoSEQ multiplex PCR; TCRdb's version includes in-frame clones alone and lacks a portion of them. The data show some 30,000 clones, roughly 71% seen once. No antigen is known for these receptors. This specimen was CD4+ T cells sorted from PBMCs after roughly 18-hour stimulation, taken from a patient who received antiretroviral therapy. These receptors all come from an adult man with HIV who was CMV-seropositive. CDR3s leave out the opening cysteine and the closing phenylalanine or tryptophan.

v_call	cdr3_length	cdr3_aa
TRBV20-1	9	SSGSSNEQF
TRBV19	13	ASRYQGGSTDTQY
TRBV4-1	13	ASSPGISSNQPQH
TRBV6-5	13	ASSYSGTGGYGYT
TRBV6-5	13	ASSYSVYGRMEQF
TRBV19	13	ASSGGTGQSQPQH
TRBV5-5	12	ASSLGNRGNTIY
TRBV4-1	15	ASSQGQRTSGYNEQF
TRBV29-1	13	SVEGGGLGSEKLF
TRBV5-1	14	ASSPAPGASTDTQY
TRBV28	15	ASTPQGMGGGVNTQY
TRBV3-1/TRBV3-2	14	ASSQDGNGGVYGYT
TRBV18	11	ASSPRTADEQY
TRBV3-1/TRBV3-2	9	ASSQRAAAF
TRBV28	11	ASTPAPQDEQY
TRBV19	13	ASSPRLGNTGELF
TRBV9	13	ASSVAPGRANTIY
TRBV4-2	9	ASGDTDTQY
TRBV19	13	ASTPAGAYTDTQY
TRBV27	12	ASSPRTGYPSRT
TRBV5-1	12	ASSSGQGNYGYT
TRBV5-1	11	ASRPPEGNEQF
TRBV30	13	AWSLGQGNTDTQY
TRBV2	10	ASGRQGNTIY
TRBV5-1	13	ASSSRGPGANVLT
TRBV11-2	12	ASSLQGGIGELF
TRBV19	15	ASSISVGRDRHRLAF
TRBV7-9	12	ASSPDSLNTEAF
TRBV5-6	13	ASSLYDRSNQPQH
TRBV5-4	13	ASSQDRAAANEQY
TRBV12-3/TRBV12-4	8	ASSTTGLI
TRBV6-6	13	ASSYSVRGSGQQY
TRBV6-6	13	ASSPMTGGHNEQF
TRBV15	13	ATSMTGTGLGEAF
TRBV4-1	14	ASSQPTRSNTGELF
TRBV5-5	12	ASSLRQSKTEAF
TRBV6-6	9	ASSAGPYWY
TRBV9	13	ASSVVGLTGGEQY
TRBV27	12	ASSSTAVLGGYT
TRBV19	13	ASRTPGAHNSPLH
TRBV7-9	13	ASSLQGGSGNTIY
TRBV7-2	14	ASSWGGQGATGELF
TRBV2	12	ASSETGSTDTQY
TRBV30	11	AWSQGDNSPLH
TRBV19	13	ASTGSGVATDTQY
TRBV2	12	ASSEDPWATEAF
TRBV5-1	16	ASSLGTYDLATNEKLF
TRBV15	11	ATSRDITYEQY
TRBV5-1	12	ASSIRTGGDEQF
TRBV7-2	15	ASSLSHRGQPNSPLH
TRBV4-1	9	ASSQGSEQY